A selection of T cell receptor beta chains follows, all from one sample in a study of control samples from healthy donors and cancer patients. Sequencing was performed with immunoSEQ multiplex PCR; in TCRdb, only in-frame clones are kept and a portion is missing. In the table there are about 89,000 clones, 70% to 90% of which are singletons. Sequencing was carried out using blood. The source of these receptors is a woman in her forties in good health. Both conserved end residues are part of each CDR3. D genes are given only for firm matches. Where a row states a size, it is once, few, many or the class of an expanded clone; other rows omit it.

j_call: TRBJ1-5; v_call: TRBV6-6; clone_size: few; d_call: NA; cdr3_nt: TGTGCCAGCAGCCGACGGGGTATCAATCAGCCCCAGCATTTT; cdr3_aa: CASSRRGINQPQHF
j_call: TRBJ1-3; v_call: TRBV5-1; clone_size: NA; d_call: NA; cdr3_nt: TGCGCCAGCAGCTTGGTCACAGGGCAAGGGGGCACCATATATTTT; cdr3_aa: CASSLVTGQGGTIYF
j_call: TRBJ1-2; v_call: TRBV7-9; clone_size: NA; d_call: NA; cdr3_nt: TGTGCCAGCAGCTCAGTTGACAGGTTGGGGGGCGGCACCTTC; cdr3_aa: CASSSVDRLGGGTF
j_call: TRBJ1-1; v_call: TRBV6-5; clone_size: NA; d_call: NA; cdr3_nt: TGTGCCAGCAGTTACTCGGGGTTGGCTGAAGCTTTCTTT; cdr3_aa: CASSYSGLAEAFF
j_call: TRBJ2-3; v_call: TRBV5-1; clone_size: NA; d_call: TRBD1; cdr3_nt: TGCGCCAGCAGCTTGGTTAGCCCACCCAGGGGGCCAGATACGCAGTATTTT; cdr3_aa: CASSLVSPPRGPDTQYF
j_call: TRBJ1-5; v_call: TRBV19; clone_size: NA; d_call: NA; cdr3_nt: TGTGCCAGTAGACTGACCAGCAATCAGCCCCAGCATTTT; cdr3_aa: CASRLTSNQPQHF
j_call: TRBJ2-4; v_call: TRBV30; clone_size: once; d_call: NA; cdr3_nt: TGTGCCTGGGAATCGGACACCAGGATGGGGGGCATTCAGTACTTC; cdr3_aa: CAWESDTRMGGIQYF
j_call: TRBJ1-1; v_call: TRBV2; clone_size: NA; d_call: TRBD1; cdr3_nt: TGTGCCAGCAGTGAAAGAGGGACAGCGGGGAACACTGAAGCTTTCTTT; cdr3_aa: CASSERGTAGNTEAFF
j_call: TRBJ2-6; v_call: TRBV19; clone_size: NA; d_call: TRBD1; cdr3_nt: TGTGCCAGTAGTTCGGGGGACAGGGCCCTCTCTGGGGCCAACGTCCTGACTTTC; cdr3_aa: CASSSGDRALSGANVLTF
j_call: TRBJ1-2; v_call: TRBV7-2; clone_size: NA; d_call: NA; cdr3_nt: TGTGCCAGCAGCTTAAGAGGCCCTTATGGCTACACCTTC; cdr3_aa: CASSLRGPYGYTF
j_call: TRBJ2-5; v_call: TRBV30; clone_size: NA; d_call: TRBD2; cdr3_nt: TGTGCATTACGGGGGGGGAAAGAGACCCAGTACTTC; cdr3_aa: CALRGGKETQYF
j_call: TRBJ2-3; v_call: TRBV4-3; clone_size: NA; d_call: NA; cdr3_nt: TGCGCCAGCAGCCAAGCCACGGTTTTCTTCACAGATACGCAGTATTTT; cdr3_aa: CASSQATVFFTDTQYF
j_call: TRBJ2-4; v_call: TRBV19; clone_size: NA; d_call: TRBD1; cdr3_nt: TGTGCCAGTAGTACCTCCCGACAGGGGACCAAAAACATTCAGTACTTC; cdr3_aa: CASSTSRQGTKNIQYF
j_call: TRBJ2-2; v_call: TRBV19; clone_size: NA; d_call: NA; cdr3_nt: TGTGCCAGTCGCCAGGCAGGGAACACCGGGGAGCTGTTTTTT; cdr3_aa: CASRQAGNTGELFF
j_call: TRBJ1-1; v_call: TRBV19; clone_size: NA; d_call: NA; cdr3_nt: TGTGCCAGTACCCTGGGGGGCGCGATGGGCACGAACACTGAAGCTTTCTTT; cdr3_aa: CASTLGGAMGTNTEAFF
j_call: TRBJ1-1; v_call: TRBV10-3; clone_size: NA; d_call: NA; cdr3_nt: TGTGCCATCAGTTGGGGGAACACTGAAGCTTTCTTT; cdr3_aa: CAISWGNTEAFF
j_call: TRBJ2-1; v_call: TRBV7-6; clone_size: NA; d_call: NA; cdr3_nt: TGTGCCAGCAGCCTAAACCGGGGACGAAGTGAGCAGTTCTTC; cdr3_aa: CASSLNRGRSEQFF
j_call: TRBJ1-2; v_call: TRBV6-6; clone_size: NA; d_call: NA; cdr3_nt: TGTGCCAGCAGCGACAGAACGAACTATGGCTACACCTTC; cdr3_aa: CASSDRTNYGYTF
j_call: TRBJ1-1; v_call: TRBV5-6; clone_size: NA; d_call: NA; cdr3_nt: TGTGCCAGCAGCTTGTGGGTGGGGCTGGCTGAAGCTTTCTTT; cdr3_aa: CASSLWVGLAEAFF
j_call: TRBJ1-3; v_call: TRBV4-3; clone_size: few; d_call: NA; cdr3_nt: TGCGCCAGCAGCCAAGAGCTGGGGTTTTTGAGCTCTGGAAACACCATATATTTT; cdr3_aa: CASSQELGFLSSGNTIYF
j_call: TRBJ1-2; v_call: TRBV5-5; clone_size: NA; d_call: NA; cdr3_nt: TGTGCCAGCAGCTTGGCCCCGGGGGACTATGGCTACACCTTC; cdr3_aa: CASSLAPGDYGYTF
j_call: TRBJ1-3; v_call: TRBV18; clone_size: NA; d_call: NA; cdr3_nt: TGTGCCAGCTCACCAACGCAAGGGATAGGCTCTGGAAACACCATATATTTT; cdr3_aa: CASSPTQGIGSGNTIYF
j_call: TRBJ2-1; v_call: TRBV5-1; clone_size: NA; d_call: NA; cdr3_nt: TGCGCCAGCAGCTTGAAGTTAGCGAGGGATTCCTACAATGAGCAGTTCTTC; cdr3_aa: CASSLKLARDSYNEQFF
j_call: TRBJ1-5; v_call: TRBV27; clone_size: NA; d_call: NA; cdr3_nt: TGTGCCAGCAGTTTTACAGATGGTGGCAATCAGCCCCAGCATTTT; cdr3_aa: CASSFTDGGNQPQHF
j_call: TRBJ2-2; v_call: TRBV19; clone_size: NA; d_call: TRBD1; cdr3_nt: TGTGCCAGTAGGGGACAGGGGGGCTTGAACACCGGGGAGCTGTTTTTT; cdr3_aa: CASRGQGGLNTGELFF
j_call: TRBJ1-4; v_call: TRBV28; clone_size: NA; d_call: TRBD1; cdr3_nt: TGTGCCACTACAGGGGTCATTCGAGAAAAACTGTTTTTT; cdr3_aa: CATTGVIREKLFF
j_call: TRBJ2-7; v_call: TRBV21-1; clone_size: NA; d_call: NA; cdr3_nt: TGTGCCAGCAGCAACGGCAGGGAGGCCTACGAGCAGTACTTC; cdr3_aa: CASSNGREAYEQYF
j_call: TRBJ2-2; v_call: TRBV6-2/TRBV6-3; clone_size: NA; d_call: NA; cdr3_nt: TGTGCCAGCAGTAAATACACCGGGGAGCTGTTTTTT; cdr3_aa: CASSKYTGELFF
j_call: TRBJ2-7; v_call: TRBV30; clone_size: NA; d_call: NA; cdr3_nt: TGTGCCTGGAGTGTACAAGGGGCAGCGAGTAACTTCTTC; cdr3_aa: CAWSVQGAASNFF
j_call: TRBJ2-3; v_call: TRBV10-2; clone_size: few; d_call: TRBD2; cdr3_nt: TGCGCCAGCAGTCCGGGACTAGCGCCTTCTTCTAGCACAGATACGCAGTATTTT; cdr3_aa: CASSPGLAPSSSTDTQYF
j_call: TRBJ1-6; v_call: TRBV30; clone_size: NA; d_call: NA; cdr3_nt: TGTGCCTGGAGTATTACCAGGAGCTCCTATAATTCACCCCTCCACTTT; cdr3_aa: CAWSITRSSYNSPLHF
j_call: TRBJ2-2; v_call: TRBV18; clone_size: NA; d_call: NA; cdr3_nt: TGTGCCAGCTCCCCAACAAGACTCGGCGCCGGGGAGCTGTTTTTT; cdr3_aa: CASSPTRLGAGELFF
j_call: TRBJ2-5; v_call: TRBV9; clone_size: NA; d_call: NA; cdr3_nt: TGTGCCAGCAGCTCTTCACGGTCCTCCGCTGAGACCCAGTACTTC; cdr3_aa: CASSSSRSSAETQYF
j_call: TRBJ2-7; v_call: TRBV6-2/TRBV6-3; clone_size: NA; d_call: NA; cdr3_nt: TGTGCCAGCAGTACCCAGGACTGGTATATTAGGGAGCAGTACTTC; cdr3_aa: CASSTQDWYIREQYF
j_call: TRBJ1-1; v_call: TRBV14; clone_size: NA; d_call: NA; cdr3_nt: TGTGCCAGCAGCCAAGATCGGAACACTGAAGCTTTCTTT; cdr3_aa: CASSQDRNTEAFF
j_call: TRBJ1-2; v_call: TRBV9; clone_size: NA; d_call: TRBD1; cdr3_nt: TGTGCCAGCAGCGCAGGGACAGATTATAACTATGGCTACACCTTC; cdr3_aa: CASSAGTDYNYGYTF
j_call: TRBJ1-5; v_call: TRBV30; clone_size: NA; d_call: NA; cdr3_nt: TGTGCCGGCGACGCAGGGGAAGGGCAGCCCCAGCATTTT; cdr3_aa: CAGDAGEGQPQHF
j_call: TRBJ1-1; v_call: TRBV10-3; clone_size: NA; d_call: NA; cdr3_nt: TGTGCCATCAGTTTTGACAGACTGAACACTGAAGCTTTCTTT; cdr3_aa: CAISFDRLNTEAFF
j_call: TRBJ1-5; v_call: TRBV6-2/TRBV6-3; clone_size: NA; d_call: NA; cdr3_nt: TGTGCCAGCAGCCTGTCAGGGGCTACCTATCAGCCCCAGCATTTT; cdr3_aa: CASSLSGATYQPQHF
j_call: TRBJ1-4; v_call: TRBV2; clone_size: NA; d_call: NA; cdr3_nt: TGTGCCACCAGCTGGGGGAGTGGGAATGAAAAACTGTTTTTT; cdr3_aa: CATSWGSGNEKLFF
j_call: TRBJ2-5; v_call: TRBV5-4; clone_size: NA; d_call: NA; cdr3_nt: TGTGCCAGCAGCTCCACCCGGGGCGGGGGCCTCCAAGAGACCCAGTACTTC; cdr3_aa: CASSSTRGGGLQETQYF
j_call: TRBJ2-3; v_call: TRBV18; clone_size: NA; d_call: NA; cdr3_nt: TGTGCCAGCTCACCAATCCAGCACACAGATACGCAGTATTTT; cdr3_aa: CASSPIQHTDTQYF